This T cell receptor beta chain was recorded in a study of blood T cell repertoires in COVID-19. V was clipped by 10 bases and J by 7 bases, with 20 bases between them. The germline CDR1 and CDR2 sequences are ENHRY and SYGVKD. This CDR3 has 13 residues. Per the study methods: Amplifying reference gene primers gave estimates of nucleated cell counts. Repertoires were generated with immunoSEQ multiplex PCR, while TCRdb's copy carries only in-frame clones and drops some. The DNA gave D and trimming, while V, J and clone size come from that table. The sample has some 55,000 clones; approximately 90% are singletons.

Sequenced: peripheral blood. The TCR originated in a human donor in a cohort sampled during active COVID-19. This sequence joins TRBV10-3 and TRBJ2-7; maybe TRBD2 (6 bases). CDR3 nucleotides: TGTGCCACCTCAGGAGGGGCCAGGTGGGAGCAGTACTTC. Amino acid sequence: CATSGGARWEQYF.